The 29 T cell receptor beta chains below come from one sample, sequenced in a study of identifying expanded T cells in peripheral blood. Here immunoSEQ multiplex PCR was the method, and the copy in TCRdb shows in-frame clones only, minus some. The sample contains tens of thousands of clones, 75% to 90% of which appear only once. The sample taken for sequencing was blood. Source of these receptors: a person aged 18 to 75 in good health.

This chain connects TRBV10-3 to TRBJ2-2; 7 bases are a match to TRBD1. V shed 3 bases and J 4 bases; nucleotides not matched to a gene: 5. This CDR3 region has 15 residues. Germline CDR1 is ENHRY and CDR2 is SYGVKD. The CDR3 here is CAISEGGFSTGELFF. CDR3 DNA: TGTGCCATCAGTGAAGGGGGCTTCAGCACCGGGGAGCTGTTTTTT.

The DNA for the CDR3 is TGTGCCAGCAGCTCCCAGGGACACTTGGGGACCCAGTACTTC. As protein: CASSSQGHLGTQYF. The genes are TRBV7-8 and TRBJ2-5; D may be TRBD1 (6 bases). V gave up 4 bases and J gave up 7 bases, with 16 bases separating them. CDR3 length: 14 residues. Germline-derived CDR1 and CDR2 are SGHVS and FQNEAQ.

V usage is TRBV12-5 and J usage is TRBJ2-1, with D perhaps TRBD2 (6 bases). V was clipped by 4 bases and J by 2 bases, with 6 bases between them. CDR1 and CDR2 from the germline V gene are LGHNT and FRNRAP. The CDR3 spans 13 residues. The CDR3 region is CASGSGAYNEQFF. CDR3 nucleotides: TGTGCTAGTGGTTCGGGGGCCTACAATGAGCAGTTCTTC.

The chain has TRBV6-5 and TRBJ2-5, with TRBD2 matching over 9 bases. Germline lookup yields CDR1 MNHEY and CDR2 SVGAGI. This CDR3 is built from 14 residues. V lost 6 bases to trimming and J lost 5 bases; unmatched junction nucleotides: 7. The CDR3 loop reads CASRVAGAGETQYF. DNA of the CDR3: TGTGCCAGCAGGGTAGCGGGAGCCGGGGAGACCCAGTACTTC.

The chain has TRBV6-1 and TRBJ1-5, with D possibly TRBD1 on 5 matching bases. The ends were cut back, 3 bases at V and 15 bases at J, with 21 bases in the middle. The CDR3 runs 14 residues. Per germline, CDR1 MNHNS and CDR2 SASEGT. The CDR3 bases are TGTGCCAGCAGTGAGGCCACGGGACCTCGGCTGTGGCATTTT. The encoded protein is CASSEATGPRLWHF.

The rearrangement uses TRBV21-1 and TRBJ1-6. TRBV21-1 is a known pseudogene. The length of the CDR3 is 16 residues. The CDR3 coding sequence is TGTGCCAGCAGCAAAGTGGGCAGCCGGGGGAATTCACCCCTCCACTTT. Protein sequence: CASSKVGSRGNSPLHF.

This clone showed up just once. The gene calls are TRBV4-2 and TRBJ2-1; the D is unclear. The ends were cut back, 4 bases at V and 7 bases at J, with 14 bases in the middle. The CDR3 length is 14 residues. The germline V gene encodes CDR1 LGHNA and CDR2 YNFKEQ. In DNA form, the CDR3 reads TGTGCCAGCAGCCTCGAGTCGCGCATAAATGAGCAGTTCTTC. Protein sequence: CASSLESRINEQFF.

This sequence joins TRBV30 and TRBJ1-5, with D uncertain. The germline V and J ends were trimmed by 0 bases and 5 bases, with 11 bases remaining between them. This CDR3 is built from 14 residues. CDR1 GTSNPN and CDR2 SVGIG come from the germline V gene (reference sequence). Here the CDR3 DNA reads TGTGCCTGGAGTGTAAGCACGGCCGATCAGCCCCAGCATTTT. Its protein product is CAWSVSTADQPQHF. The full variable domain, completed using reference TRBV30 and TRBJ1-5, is SQTIHQWPATLVQPVGSPLSLECTVEGTSNPNLYWYRQAAGRGLQLLFYSVGIGQISSEVPQNLSASRPQDRQFILSSKKLLLSDSGFYLCAWSVSTADQPQHFGDGTRLSIL.

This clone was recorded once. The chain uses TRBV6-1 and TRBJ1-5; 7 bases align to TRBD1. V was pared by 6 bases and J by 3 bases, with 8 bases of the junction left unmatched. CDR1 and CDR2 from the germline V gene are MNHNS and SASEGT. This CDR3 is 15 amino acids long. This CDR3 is CASSLRGQTNQPQHF. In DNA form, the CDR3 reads TGTGCCAGCAGCCTCAGGGGACAGACCAATCAGCCCCAGCATTTT.

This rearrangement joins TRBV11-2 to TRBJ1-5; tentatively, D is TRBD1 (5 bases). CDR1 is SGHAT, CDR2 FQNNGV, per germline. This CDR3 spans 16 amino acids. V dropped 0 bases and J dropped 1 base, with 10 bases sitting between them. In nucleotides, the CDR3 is TGTGCCAGCAGCTTAGAGTCCCGACAGAGCAATCAGCCCCAGCATTTT. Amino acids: CASSLESRQSNQPQHF.

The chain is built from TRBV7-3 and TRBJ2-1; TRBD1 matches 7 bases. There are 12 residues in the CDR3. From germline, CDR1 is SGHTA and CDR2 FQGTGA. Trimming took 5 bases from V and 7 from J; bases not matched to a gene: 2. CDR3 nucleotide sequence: TGTGCCAGCAGCCTGGACAGGAATGAGCAGTTCTTC. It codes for CASSLDRNEQFF.

The CDR3 sequence: CASSPAAGGPNEQFF. CDR3 DNA sequence: TGTGCCAGCAGCCCCGCCGCGGGAGGGCCAAATGAGCAGTTCTTC. The chain is built from TRBV7-3 and TRBJ2-1, with 9 bases fitting TRBD2. The length of the CDR3 is 15 residues. Germline assignment: CDR1 SGHTA and CDR2 FQGTGA. Trimming at V came to 5 bases and at J to 7 bases, leaving 9 bases not matched to a gene.

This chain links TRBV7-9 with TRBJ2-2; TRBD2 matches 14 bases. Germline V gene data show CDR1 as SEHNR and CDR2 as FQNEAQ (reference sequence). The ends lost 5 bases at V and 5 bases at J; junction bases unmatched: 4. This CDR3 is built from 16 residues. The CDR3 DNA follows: TGTGCCAGCAGCCCCGGACTAGCGGGAGGTACCGGGGAGCTGTTTTTT. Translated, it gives CASSPGLAGGTGELFF.

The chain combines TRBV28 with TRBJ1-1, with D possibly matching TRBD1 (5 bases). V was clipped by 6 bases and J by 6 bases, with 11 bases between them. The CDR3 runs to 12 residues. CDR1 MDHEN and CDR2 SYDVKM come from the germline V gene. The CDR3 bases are TGTGCCAGCAGCTTAAGACAGTCTGAAGCTTTCTTT. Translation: CASSLRQSEAFF.

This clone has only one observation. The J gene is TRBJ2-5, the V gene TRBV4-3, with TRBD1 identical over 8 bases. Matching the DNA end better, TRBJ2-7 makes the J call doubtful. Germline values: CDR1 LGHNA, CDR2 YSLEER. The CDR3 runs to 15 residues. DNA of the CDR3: TGCGCCAGCAGCCAAGACCGGACAGGGTACTACGAGCAGTACTTC. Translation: CASSQDRTGYYEQYF.

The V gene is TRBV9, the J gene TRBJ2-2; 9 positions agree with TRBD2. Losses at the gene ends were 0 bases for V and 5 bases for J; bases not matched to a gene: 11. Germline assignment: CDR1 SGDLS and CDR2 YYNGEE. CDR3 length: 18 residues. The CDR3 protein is CASSVEAAGGPQTGELFF. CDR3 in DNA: TGTGCCAGCAGCGTAGAGGCGGCGGGAGGGCCACAAACCGGGGAGCTGTTTTTT. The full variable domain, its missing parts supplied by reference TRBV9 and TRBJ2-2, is DSGVTQTPKHLITATGQRVTLRCSPRSGDLSVYWYQQSLDQGLQFLIQYYNGEERAKGNILERFSAQQFPDLHSELNLSSLELGDSALYFCASSVEAAGGPQTGELFFGEGSRLTVL.

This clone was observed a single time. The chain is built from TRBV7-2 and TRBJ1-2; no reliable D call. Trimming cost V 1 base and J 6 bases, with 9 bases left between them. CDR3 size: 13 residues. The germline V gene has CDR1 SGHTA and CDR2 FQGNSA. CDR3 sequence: CASSLDPSDGYTF. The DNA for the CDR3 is TGTGCCAGCAGCTTAGACCCCTCAGATGGCTACACCTTC.

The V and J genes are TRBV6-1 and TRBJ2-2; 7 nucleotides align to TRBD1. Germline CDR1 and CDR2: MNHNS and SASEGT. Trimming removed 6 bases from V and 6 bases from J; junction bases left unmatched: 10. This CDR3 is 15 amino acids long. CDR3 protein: CASSPQGTVAGELFF. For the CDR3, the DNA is TGTGCCAGCAGCCCACAGGGGACGGTCGCCGGGGAGCTGTTTTTT.

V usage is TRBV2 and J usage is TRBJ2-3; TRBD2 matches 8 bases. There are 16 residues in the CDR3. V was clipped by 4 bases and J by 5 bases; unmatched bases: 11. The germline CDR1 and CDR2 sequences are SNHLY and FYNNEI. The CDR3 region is CASSVGTSSYQDTQYF. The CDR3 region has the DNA TGTGCCAGCAGTGTGGGGACTAGTTCATATCAAGATACGCAGTATTTT.

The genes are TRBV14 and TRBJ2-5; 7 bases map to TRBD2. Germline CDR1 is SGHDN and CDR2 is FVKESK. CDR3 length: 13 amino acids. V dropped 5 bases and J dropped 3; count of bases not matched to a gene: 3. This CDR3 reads CASSAGLEETQYF. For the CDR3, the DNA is TGTGCCAGCAGCGCCGGACTAGAAGAGACCCAGTACTTC.

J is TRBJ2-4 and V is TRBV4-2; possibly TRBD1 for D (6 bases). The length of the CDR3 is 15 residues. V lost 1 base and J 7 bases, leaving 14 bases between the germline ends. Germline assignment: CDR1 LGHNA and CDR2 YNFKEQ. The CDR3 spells CASSQGSGENNIQYF. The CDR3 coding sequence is TGTGCCAGCAGCCAAGGTTCAGGGGAGAACAACATTCAGTACTTC.

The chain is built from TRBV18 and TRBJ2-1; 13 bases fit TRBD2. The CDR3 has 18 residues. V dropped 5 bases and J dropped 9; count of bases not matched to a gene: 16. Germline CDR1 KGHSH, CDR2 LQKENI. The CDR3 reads CASSSLFTTGTSGAEQFF. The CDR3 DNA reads TGTGCCAGCTCATCTTTATTCACGACCGGGACTAGCGGGGCTGAGCAGTTCTTC.

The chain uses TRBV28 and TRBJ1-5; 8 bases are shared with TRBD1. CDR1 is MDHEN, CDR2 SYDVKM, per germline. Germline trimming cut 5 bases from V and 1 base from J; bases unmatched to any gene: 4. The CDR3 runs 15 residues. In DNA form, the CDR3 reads TGTGCCAGCAGTCGGACAGGGTCGAGCAATCAGCCCCAGCATTTT. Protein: CASSRTGSSNQPQHF.

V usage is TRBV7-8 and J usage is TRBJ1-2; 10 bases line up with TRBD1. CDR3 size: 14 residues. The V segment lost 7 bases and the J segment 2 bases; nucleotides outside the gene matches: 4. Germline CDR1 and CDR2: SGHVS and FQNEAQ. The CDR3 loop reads CASTGDRGNYGYTF. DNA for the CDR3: TGTGCCAGCACCGGGGACAGGGGAAACTATGGCTACACCTTC. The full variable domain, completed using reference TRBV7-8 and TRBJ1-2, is GAGVSQSPRYKVAKRGQDVALRCDPISGHVSLFWYQQALGQGPEFLTYFQNEAQLDKSGLPSDRFFAERPEGSVSTLKIQRTQQEDSAVYLCASTGDRGNYGYTFGSGTRLTVV.

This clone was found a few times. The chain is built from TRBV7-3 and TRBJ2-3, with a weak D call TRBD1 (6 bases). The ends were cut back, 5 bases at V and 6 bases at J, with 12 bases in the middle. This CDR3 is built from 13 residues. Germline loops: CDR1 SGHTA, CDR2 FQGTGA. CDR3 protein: CASSDITGDTQYF. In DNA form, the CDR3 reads TGTGCCAGCAGCGACATAACAGGGGATACGCAGTATTTT.

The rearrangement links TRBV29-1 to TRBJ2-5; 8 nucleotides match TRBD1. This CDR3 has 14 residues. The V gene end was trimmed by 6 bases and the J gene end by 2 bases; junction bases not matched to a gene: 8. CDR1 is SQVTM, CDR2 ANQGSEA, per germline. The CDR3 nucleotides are TGCAGCGTCGAGAAAGGGACAGGACAAGAGACCCAGTACTTC. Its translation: CSVEKGTGQETQYF.

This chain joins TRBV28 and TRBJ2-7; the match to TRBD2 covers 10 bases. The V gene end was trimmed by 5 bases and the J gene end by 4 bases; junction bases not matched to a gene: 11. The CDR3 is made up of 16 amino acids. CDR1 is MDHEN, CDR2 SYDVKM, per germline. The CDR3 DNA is TGTGCCAGCAGTCTACCAGTACTAGCGGGGATTTACGAGCAGTACTTC. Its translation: CASSLPVLAGIYEQYF.

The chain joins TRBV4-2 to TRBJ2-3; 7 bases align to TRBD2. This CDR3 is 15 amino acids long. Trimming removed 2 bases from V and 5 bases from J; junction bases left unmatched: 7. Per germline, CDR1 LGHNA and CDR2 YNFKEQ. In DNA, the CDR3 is TGTGCCAGCAGCCAACCTAGCGGATCTGGAGATACGCAGTATTTT. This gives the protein CASSQPSGSGDTQYF.

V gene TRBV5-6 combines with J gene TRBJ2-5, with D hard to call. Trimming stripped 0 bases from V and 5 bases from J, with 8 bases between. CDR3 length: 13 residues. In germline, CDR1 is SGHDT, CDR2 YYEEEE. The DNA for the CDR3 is TGTGCCAGCAGCTTGGATAATTGGGAGACCCAGTACTTC. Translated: CASSLDNWETQYF. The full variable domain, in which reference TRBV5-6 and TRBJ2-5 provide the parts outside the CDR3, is DAGVTQSPTHLIKTRGQQVTLRCSPKSGHDTVSWYQQALGQGPQFIFQYYEEEERQRGNFPDRFSGHQFPNYSSELNVNALLLGDSALYLCASSLDNWETQYFGPGTRLLVL.